This TCR beta chain was identified in a study of blood T cell repertoires in COVID-19. Across the whole study: There were acute and convalescent COVID-19 samples, and they came from the United States, Italy and Spain.

Trimming cost V 8 bases and J 3 bases; bases outside gene matches: 6. The CDR3 runs 12 residues. CDR1 is SQVTM, CDR2 ANQGSEA, per germline. Generated by immunoSEQ multiplex PCR, the TCRdb table keeps only in-frame clones and is missing some. The data show around 250,000 clones, with roughly four fifths seen just once and 5% held by the top ten. Source material: PBMCs or T cells enriched from blood (not recorded which). V is TRBV29-1 and J is TRBJ1-2, with 7 positions matching TRBD1. The sequence was obtained from a man aged 40-49 years who had been exposed to COVID-19. The CDR3: CSYTRGDYGYTF. The CDR3 DNA sequence: TGCAGCTACACCAGGGGGGACTATGGCTACACCTTC.